This T cell receptor (beta chain) was found in a study of T cell repertoires in cytomegalovirus infection. Study-level background: It can be stated that public TCR beta signatures indicated CMV infection as well as a matching HLA type.

Study-level points and caveats: HLA-C-restricted CMV-specific TCR beta clonotypes were dominant in the ex vivo response. Using cumulative public TCR beta family frequency, the authors identified those who carried CMV together with the relevant HLA.

Points on this clonotype: What it recognizes is unknown. This likely came from a read error, as a far larger clone is one base away.

TCRdb itself ran the reads through MiXCR, one entry per CDR3 protein. The repertoire includes about 240,000 distinct CDR3 sequences, 10% to 15% of them detected once, and 1.5% to 2% sits in the top ten. The CDR3 runs 14 residues. Deletions cut 2 bases from V and 3 bases from J, with 11 bases between. Germline-derived CDR1 and CDR2 are SGHRS and YFSETQ. Specimen: PBMCs. This TCR came from a human donor in good health (CMV status not recorded). Some clones in this sample may be carry-over from other donors' samples. V is TRBV5-1 and J is TRBJ1-1; perhaps TRBD1 as D (5 bases). CDR3 amino acids: CASSFGGGDTEAFF. CDR3 DNA: TGCGCCAGCAGCTTTGGGGGGGGGGACACTGAAGCTTTCTTT. The variable domain in full, with the rest retrieved from reference TRBV5-1 and TRBJ1-1, is KAGVTQTPRYLIKTRGQQVTLSCSPISGHRSVSWYQQTPGQGLQFLFEYFSETQRNKGNFPGRFSGRQFSNSRSEMNVSTLELGDSALYLCASSFGGGDTEAFFGQGTRLTVV.